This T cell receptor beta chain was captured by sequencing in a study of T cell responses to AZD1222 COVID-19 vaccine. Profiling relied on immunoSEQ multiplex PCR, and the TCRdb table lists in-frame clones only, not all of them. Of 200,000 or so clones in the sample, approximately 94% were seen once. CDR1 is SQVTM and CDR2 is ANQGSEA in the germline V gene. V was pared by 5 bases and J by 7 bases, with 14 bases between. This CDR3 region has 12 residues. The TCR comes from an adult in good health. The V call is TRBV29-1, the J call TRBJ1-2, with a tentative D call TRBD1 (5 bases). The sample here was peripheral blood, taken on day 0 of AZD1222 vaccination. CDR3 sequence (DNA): TGCAGCGTTTCGCAGGGCCTAGGTGGCTACACCTTC. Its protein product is CSVSQGLGGYTF.